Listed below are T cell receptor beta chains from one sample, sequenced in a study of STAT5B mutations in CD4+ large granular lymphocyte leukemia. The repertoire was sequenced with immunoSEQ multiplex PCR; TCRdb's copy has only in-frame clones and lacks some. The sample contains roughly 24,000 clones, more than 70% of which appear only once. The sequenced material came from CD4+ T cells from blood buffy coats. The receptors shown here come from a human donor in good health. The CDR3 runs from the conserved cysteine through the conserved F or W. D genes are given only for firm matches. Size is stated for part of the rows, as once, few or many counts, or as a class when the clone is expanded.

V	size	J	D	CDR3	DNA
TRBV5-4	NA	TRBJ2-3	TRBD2	CASSYSGGGGAQYF	TGTGCCAGCAGCTATAGCGGGGGCGGGGGGGCGCAGTATTTT
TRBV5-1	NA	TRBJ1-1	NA	CASSLEENTEAFF	TGCGCCAGCAGCTTGGAAGAGAACACTGAAGCTTTCTTT
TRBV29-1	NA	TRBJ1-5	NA	CSVDSPGGAQHF	TGCAGCGTGGACAGCCCCGGTGGAGCCCAGCATTTT
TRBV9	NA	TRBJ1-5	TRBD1	CASSVTGGNQPQHF	TGTGCCAGCAGCGTAACAGGGGGCAATCAGCCCCAGCATTTT
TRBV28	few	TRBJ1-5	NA	CASSWGAGSAGNQPQHF	TGTGCCAGCAGTTGGGGAGCTGGCAGTGCGGGAAATCAGCCCCAGCATTTT
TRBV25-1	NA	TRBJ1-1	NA	CASSESGGPEAFF	TGTGCCAGCAGTGAATCTGGGGGACCTGAAGCTTTCTTT
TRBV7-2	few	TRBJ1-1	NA	CASSREWAEAFF	TGTGCCAGCAGCCGGGAGTGGGCTGAAGCTTTCTTT
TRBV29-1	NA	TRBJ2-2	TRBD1	CSVRQGPDSGELFF	TGCAGCGTTCGACAGGGGCCTGATTCCGGGGAGCTGTTTTTT
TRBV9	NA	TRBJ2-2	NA	CASSVQGGHTGELFF	TGTGCCAGCAGCGTCCAGGGGGGGCACACCGGGGAGCTGTTTTTT
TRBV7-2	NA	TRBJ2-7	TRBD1	CASGRGTYEQYF	TGTGCCAGCGGCAGGGGGACCTACGAGCAGTACTTC
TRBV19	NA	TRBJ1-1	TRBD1	CASSLDRAGEAFF	TGTGCCAGTAGTCTCGACAGGGCCGGGGAAGCTTTCTTT
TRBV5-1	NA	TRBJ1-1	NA	CASSPGGQGFTEAFF	TGCGCCAGCAGCCCTGGCGGGCAGGGGTTTACTGAAGCTTTCTTT
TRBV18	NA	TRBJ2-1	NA	CASSPRSGSNNEQFF	TGTGCCAGCTCACCACGGTCGGGGAGCAACAATGAGCAGTTCTTC
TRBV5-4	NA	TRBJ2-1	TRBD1	CASSWGPLLSGTGAWNEQFF	TGTGCCAGCAGCTGGGGCCCCCTATTATCCGGGACAGGGGCTTGGAATGAGCAGTTCTTC
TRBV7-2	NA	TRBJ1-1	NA	CASSFYGTEAFF	TGTGCCAGCAGCTTTTACGGCACTGAAGCTTTCTTT